The entry below gives a single T cell receptor beta chain sequence along with its context. The data belong to a study of metastatic and nonmetastatic thyroid tumors. Trimming took 0 bases from V and 6 from J; bases not matched to a gene: 17. This CDR3 comprises 19 residues. Germline V gene lookup returns CDR1 MNHEY and CDR2 SVGEGT. MiXCR re-clonotyped the PCR reads for TCRdb. The sample lists about 25,000 clones; about 13% were seen once. None of the patients had undergone any treatment ahead of thyroid surgery. The chain links TRBV6-2 or TRBV6-3 to TRBJ2-7, with 10 bases that match TRBD1. The specimen was blood. The TCR comes from a female donor with papillary thyroid cancer or a benign thyroid nodule (not recorded which). Some clones in this sample may be carry-over from other donors' samples. In DNA, the CDR3 is TGTGCCAGCAGTTACTCCACTCGATCCATAATGGACAGGGGGTTCGAGCAGTACTTC. Protein sequence: CASSYSTRSIMDRGFEQYF.